The 25 T cell receptor beta chains in this list originate from one sample, sequenced in a study of identical twins. TCRdb reprocessed the 5' RACE reads with MiXCR, giving one entry per CDR3 protein. Altogether 1.5 million to 2 million distinct CDR3 sequences are present, about 32% being singletons, with the ten largest covering 0.27%. Sample: cord blood. All receptors derive from a newborn girl in good health.

This clonotype has a handful of counts. The rearrangement uses TRBV5-1 and TRBJ1-1, with 9 bases matching TRBD1. Germline CDR1 SGHRS, CDR2 YFSETQ. V was clipped by 6 bases and J by 1 base; unmatched bases: 7. There are 15 residues in the CDR3. In DNA, the CDR3 is TGCGCCAGCACCCGGGACAGGGAGTGGAACACTGAAGCTTTCTTT. It is translated as CASTRDREWNTEAFF.

The V and J genes are TRBV20-1 and TRBJ1-2; a weak D match, TRBD1 (5 bases). CDR1 is DFQATT, CDR2 SNEGSKA, per germline (reference sequence). The CDR3 has 13 amino acids. Trimming left V 1 base short and J 4 bases short, with 10 bases between. The CDR3 loop is CSARAAGLYGYTF. The CDR3 nucleotides read TGCAGTGCTAGAGCTGCAGGGCTCTATGGCTACACCTTC.

This clonotype occurred a few times. The chain recombines TRBV20-1 with TRBJ1-1; TRBD1 agrees at 8 bases. The junction had 7 bases not matched to a gene; V was cut back by 5 bases and J by 5 bases. This CDR3 spans 13 amino acids. Germline lookup yields CDR1 DFQATT and CDR2 SNEGSKA (reference sequence). Written as DNA, the CDR3 is TGCAGTGCTCGAAGCACAGGGGGGACTGAAGCTTTCTTT. Amino acid sequence: CSARSTGGTEAFF.

V gene TRBV11-2 combines with J gene TRBJ2-1, with a tentative D call TRBD2 (6 bases). V was shortened by 4 bases and J by 8 bases, with 18 bases between the two germline ends. CDR3 length: 15 amino acids. Germline CDR1 and CDR2: SGHAT and FQNNGV. Here the CDR3 reads CASSSAGKRYYEQFF. The CDR3 DNA reads TGTGCCAGCAGCTCCGCGGGAAAGAGATATTATGAGCAGTTCTTC.

This clonotype was counted between two and nine times. The CDR3 protein is CASSPSSGVDTQYF. The CDR3 nucleotides read TGCGCCAGCAGCCCCAGTAGCGGGGTAGATACGCAGTATTTT. The chain has TRBV4-1 and TRBJ2-3; 8 bases are a match to TRBD2. CDR1 and CDR2 (germline): MGHRA, YSYEKL. This CDR3 region has 14 residues. V was clipped by 4 bases and J by 5 bases; unmatched bases: 5.

This clonotype was detected only a few times. V and J are TRBV7-2 and TRBJ2-7; D is uncertain. TRBJ2-5 explains the end of the DNA better; the J call may be wrong. There are 15 residues in the CDR3. Looked up from germline, CDR1 is SGHTA and CDR2 is FQGNSA. The CDR3 sequence is CASSLNGLEDETQYF. DNA for the CDR3: TGTGCCAGCAGCTTAAATGGGCTAGAGGACGAGACCCAGTACTTC.

The rearrangement links TRBV20-1 to TRBJ1-6; D not certain. Trimming removed 5 bases from V and 9 bases from J, with 14 bases in between. In germline, CDR1 is DFQATT, CDR2 SNEGSKA (reference sequence). The CDR3 consists of 13 residues. CDR3 DNA: TGCAGTGCTCGGGAAGCGAGAGGTTCACCCCTCCACTTT. It specifies CSAREARGSPLHF.

This clonotype came up a few times. V is TRBV6-4 and J is TRBJ2-7; 10 bases are shared with TRBD1. The trim removed 4 bases at V and 5 bases at J, leaving 8 bases unmatched. The germline V gene encodes CDR1 MRHNA and CDR2 SNTAGT. The CDR3 contains 15 residues. CDR3 DNA: TGTGCCAGCAGTGTTTCCGGGACAGGGGTCCACGAGCAGTACTTC. It is translated as CASSVSGTGVHEQYF.

This clonotype was observed a handful of times. The gene calls are TRBV5-1 and TRBJ2-1; D possibly corresponds to TRBD2 (5 bases). CDR3 length: 14 residues. Germline CDR1 reads SGHRS; CDR2 reads YFSETQ. The ends were cut back, 6 bases at V and 0 bases at J, with 10 bases in the middle. CDR3 bases: TGCGCCAGCAAGCCGGGGAGCTCCTACAATGAGCAGTTCTTC. It specifies CASKPGSSYNEQFF.

This clonotype was detected only once. V gene TRBV2 combines with J gene TRBJ2-3; D may be TRBD2 (6 bases). There are 15 residues in the CDR3. V lost 2 bases to trimming and J lost 2 bases, with 11 bases between them. Germline V CDR1 and CDR2: SNHLY, FYNNEI. CDR3 sequence: CASSERAGPTDTQYF. CDR3 nucleotide sequence: TGTGCCAGCAGTGAACGGGCGGGGCCCACAGATACGCAGTATTTT. Full variable domain (rest looked up from reference TRBV2 and TRBJ2-3): EPEVTQTPSHQVTQMGQEVILRCVPISNHLYFYWYRQILGQKVEFLVSFYNNEISEKSEIFDDQFSVERPDGSNFTLKIRSTKLEDSAMYFCASSERAGPTDTQYFGPGTRLTVL.

V is TRBV4-2 and J is TRBJ2-7, with TRBD2 matching 11 bases. With V trimmed by 0 bases and J by 9 bases, 13 bases remained unmatched. This CDR3 spans 17 amino acids. CDR1 and CDR2 from the germline V gene are LGHNA and YNFKEQ. Here the CDR3 DNA reads TGTGCCAGCAGCCAAGACCCCGGGATTAGCGGGAGGGAAGGGCAGTACTTC. The encoded protein is CASSQDPGISGREGQYF.

This clonotype was recorded a few times. V is TRBV20-1 and J is TRBJ1-1; D is unclear. The CDR3 has 14 residues. Deletions cut 1 base from V and 4 bases from J, with 13 bases between. Germline V gene data show CDR1 as DFQATT and CDR2 as SNEGSKA (reference sequence). As DNA, the CDR3 is TGCAGTGCTAGAGCCTTAATGGGTGGCACTGAAGCTTTCTTT. It codes for CSARALMGGTEAFF.

About this clonotype itself: A much larger clone lies a single base off, so this may be a read error. The V and J genes are TRBV6-5 and TRBJ2-5, with D maybe TRBD2 (5 bases). Germline V CDR1 and CDR2: MNHEY, SVGAGI. Trimming removed 2 bases from V and 11 bases from J, with 18 bases in between. The CDR3 has 14 residues. The CDR3 coding sequence is TGTGCCAGCAGTTACGATCGGGGATACAATGAGCAGTACTTC. Translated, it gives CASSYDRGYNEQYF.

The sample holds a few counts of this clonotype. V gene TRBV6-1 combines with J gene TRBJ2-4; the D is unclear. Germline V gives CDR1 MNHNS, CDR2 SASEGT. The CDR3 contains 13 residues. Trimming pared 7 bases from V and 0 bases from J, leaving 7 bases between. This chain's CDR3 is CASTPVAKNIQYF. CDR3 DNA sequence: TGTGCCAGCACCCCGGTAGCCAAAAACATTCAGTACTTC.

This clonotype has a single count. A read error may produce the germline difference seen at one junction end. The genes are TRBV11-1 and TRBJ2-3; 14 bases align to TRBD2. Germline loops: CDR1 SGHAT, CDR2 FQDESV (reference sequence). The CDR3 has 22 residues. The CDR3 sequence: CACSSITHTAKPGLAGADTQYF. In DNA, the CDR3 is TGTGCCTGCAGCTCCATAACCCACACGGCGAAGCCGGGACTAGCGGGAGCGGATACGCAGTATTTT.

There are many counts of this clonotype. The chain uses TRBV6-5 and TRBJ2-7; 9 bases are shared with TRBD1. This CDR3 region has 15 residues. The germline V gene encodes CDR1 MNHEY and CDR2 SVGAGI. Germline trimming cut 4 bases from V and 3 bases from J; bases unmatched to any gene: 7. The CDR3 DNA follows: TGTGCCAGCAGTTTATCTTCGACAGGGGGCTACGAGCAGTACTTC. It is translated as CASSLSSTGGYEQYF.

This clonotype was found once. V usage is TRBV3-1 and J usage is TRBJ2-1, with 7 bases aligning to TRBD2. The J segment lost 7 bases and the V segment lost 0 bases, leaving 12 bases of the junction unmatched. Germline V CDR1 and CDR2: LGHDT, YNNKEL (reference sequence). CDR3 size: 17 residues. The CDR3 sequence is CASSQDIGAGDRNEQFF. In DNA, the CDR3 is TGTGCCAGCAGCCAAGATATTGGGGCGGGAGATAGGAATGAGCAGTTCTTC.

This chain connects TRBV25-1 to TRBJ2-1, with TRBD2 identical over 11 bases. The CDR3 consists of 16 residues. Unmatched junction bases numbered 9, after V lost 5 bases and J lost 6 bases. The germline CDR1 and CDR2 sequences are MGHDK and SYGVNS. The CDR3 loop reads CASSRRLAGSFNEQFF. As DNA, the CDR3 is TGTGCCAGCAGTAGAAGACTAGCGGGGAGCTTCAATGAGCAGTTCTTC. The full variable domain, rest sourced from reference TRBV25-1 and TRBJ2-1, is EADIYQTPRYLVIGTGKKITLECSQTMGHDKMYWYQQDPGMELHLIHYSYGVNSTEKGDLSSESTVSRIRTEHFPLTLESARPSHTSQYLCASSRRLAGSFNEQFFGPGTRLTVL.

This chain uses TRBV20-1 with TRBJ1-1, with unresolved D. The CDR3 totals 12 residues. Germline loops: CDR1 DFQATT, CDR2 SNEGSKA (reference sequence). V was shortened by 2 bases and J by 3 bases, with 7 bases between the two germline ends. The CDR3 DNA reads as TGCAGTGCTAGACCGGGTGACACTGAAGCTTTCTTT. This gives the protein CSARPGDTEAFF.

V gene TRBV11-2 combines with J gene TRBJ1-2; unclear D gene. Trimming cost V 1 base and J 4 bases, with 10 bases left between them. Per germline, CDR1 SGHAT and CDR2 FQNNGV. The CDR3 extends over 14 amino acids. The CDR3 loop reads CASSLGLSGYGYTF. The CDR3 coding sequence is TGTGCCAGCAGCTTAGGGTTGAGCGGCTATGGCTACACCTTC.

This clonotype has more than one count but fewer than ten. This chain uses TRBV5-1 with TRBJ1-1; the D gene is possibly TRBD1 (5 bases). The CDR3 sequence is 13 residues long. Looked up from germline, CDR1 is SGHRS and CDR2 is YFSETQ. The V end lost 7 bases, the J end lost 1 base, and 11 bases lay between the germline ends. The CDR3 sequence: CASAGTENTEAFF. The CDR3 coding sequence is TGCGCCAGCGCCGGGACCGAGAACACTGAAGCTTTCTTT.

As for this clonotype: Relative to the germline gene, one junction end is altered; a read error may explain this. The rearrangement uses TRBV20-1 and TRBJ2-1, with D tentatively TRBD1 or TRBD2 (5 bases each). The CDR3 consists of 15 residues. Looked up from germline, CDR1 is DFQATT and CDR2 is SNEGSKA (reference sequence). The CDR3 protein is CNARDQRTQNNEQFF. The CDR3 DNA reads TGCAATGCTAGAGACCAGCGGACACAAAACAATGAGCAGTTCTTC.

The sample holds a few counts of this clonotype. The gene calls are TRBV4-1 and TRBJ1-6; D is unclear. Germline values: CDR1 MGHRA, CDR2 YSYEKL. The CDR3 runs to 12 residues. Trimming took 5 bases from V and 8 from J, leaving 7 bases between them. The CDR3 nucleotides read TGCGCCAGCAGCAGTAGTGATTCACCCCTCCACTTT. Translated, it gives CASSSSDSPLHF.

The genes are TRBV21-1 and TRBJ1-1; the table assigns TRBD1, which was not confirmed against the DNA. TRBV21-1 is annotated as a pseudogene. The CDR3 contains 15 residues. The CDR3 loop reads CASSKVARDSSGAFF. The CDR3, as DNA: TGTGCCAGCAGCAAAGTTGCCCGGGACAGCTCAGGAGCTTTCTTT.

This sequence joins TRBV25-1 and TRBJ1-2; TRBD1 agrees at 7 bases. V lost 7 bases, J lost 7 bases, and 3 bases stayed unmatched. Germline CDR1 reads MGHDK; CDR2 reads SYGVNS. The length of the CDR3 is 11 residues. The CDR3 DNA reads as TGTGCCAGCAATCAGGGGGGTGGCTACACCTTC. Its protein product is CASNQGGGYTF.